The 30 T cell receptor beta chains below all came from one sample that was sequenced in a study of blood T cell repertoires in COVID-19. Libraries were prepared by immunoSEQ multiplex PCR; TCRdb keeps only in-frame clonotypes and omits some of them. The top ten clones hold 3% of a sample with under 450,000 clones, more than 85% of them seen once. Sequencing used PBMCs or T cells enriched from blood (not recorded which). The origin of the receptors is a woman aged 30 to 39 who had recovered from COVID-19.

The chain uses TRBV5-5 and TRBJ2-5; 10 nucleotides align to TRBD1. This CDR3 region has 15 residues. Germline CDR1 SGHKS, CDR2 YYEKEE (reference sequence). V lost 4 bases to trimming and J lost 2 bases; unmatched junction nucleotides: 5. CDR3 residues: CASSGRTGGQETQYF. In DNA form, the CDR3 reads TGTGCCAGCAGCGGAAGGACAGGGGGACAAGAGACCCAGTACTTC.

The gene calls are TRBV25-1 and TRBJ2-2; 8 bases match TRBD1. Germline values: CDR1 MGHDK, CDR2 SYGVNS. The V segment lost 2 bases and the J segment 1 base; nucleotides outside the gene matches: 3. The length of the CDR3 is 16 residues. The CDR3: CASSERGTGNTGELFF. The CDR3 bases are TGTGCCAGCAGTGAAAGGGGGACAGGGAACACCGGGGAGCTGTTTTTT.

This chain connects TRBV11-2 to TRBJ1-6, with D perhaps matching TRBD1 (5 bases). Looked up from germline, CDR1 is SGHAT and CDR2 is FQNNGV. V was clipped by 1 base and J by 7 bases, with 8 bases between them. The CDR3 totals 14 residues. CDR3 loop: CASSLAAGNSPLHF. CDR3 nucleotides: TGTGCCAGCAGCTTAGCGGCAGGGAATTCACCCCTCCACTTT. Full variable domain (remainder filled in from reference TRBV11-2 and TRBJ1-6): EAGVAQSPRYKIIEKRQSVAFWCNPISGHATLYWYQQILGQGPKLLIQFQNNGVVDDSQLPKDRFSAERLKGVDSTLKIQPAKLEDSAVYLCASSLAAGNSPLHFGNGTRLTVT.

This clone was seen only once. This chain uses TRBV11-2 with TRBJ2-7; D might be TRBD2 (5 bases). CDR1 and CDR2 (germline): SGHAT, FQNNGV. CDR3 size: 14 residues. V was shortened by 4 bases and J by 1 base, with 11 bases between the two germline ends. In DNA form, the CDR3 reads TGTGCCAGCAGCTCGGGATGGGGTTCCTACGAGCAGTACTTC. Translating it yields CASSSGWGSYEQYF. The full variable domain, in which reference TRBV11-2 and TRBJ2-7 provide the parts outside the CDR3, is EAGVAQSPRYKIIEKRQSVAFWCNPISGHATLYWYQQILGQGPKLLIQFQNNGVVDDSQLPKDRFSAERLKGVDSTLKIQPAKLEDSAVYLCASSSGWGSYEQYFGPGTRLTVT.

V and J are TRBV6-5 and TRBJ2-7, with 9 nucleotides matching TRBD1. Per the germline V gene, CDR1 is MNHEY and CDR2 is SVGAGI. The ends lost 6 bases at V and 6 bases at J; junction bases unmatched: 9. The CDR3 runs to 14 residues. Here the CDR3 DNA reads TGTGCCAGCAGCTCGACAGGGGGTGAGGTCGAGCAGTACTTC. Protein: CASSSTGGEVEQYF.

This rearrangement joins TRBV9 to TRBJ2-7; weak D call: TRBD1 (5 bases). CDR1 SGDLS and CDR2 YYNGEE come from the germline V gene. The CDR3 extends over 12 amino acids. Trimming left V 0 bases short and J 6 bases short, with 7 bases between. For the CDR3, the DNA is TGTGCCAGCAGCGTAGGTCAGGGCGAGCAGTACTTC. Its protein is CASSVGQGEQYF.

V and J are TRBV29-1 and TRBJ2-1, with D possibly matching TRBD1 (6 bases). CDR1 SQVTM and CDR2 ANQGSEA come from the germline V gene. V lost 1 base and J 1 base, leaving 11 bases between the germline ends. This CDR3 contains 15 residues. This CDR3 reads CSVEGGPGSYNEQFF. The CDR3 DNA is TGCAGCGTTGAAGGGGGGCCAGGGTCCTACAATGAGCAGTTCTTC.

The chain links TRBV6-5 to TRBJ1-3; maybe TRBD1 (6 bases). Trimming stripped 8 bases from V and 0 bases from J, with 14 bases between. CDR1 and CDR2 (germline): MNHEY, SVGAGI. This CDR3 contains 15 residues. The CDR3 sequence: CASLSSGASGNTIYF. For the CDR3, the DNA is TGTGCCAGCTTGTCCTCAGGGGCCTCTGGAAACACCATATATTTT.

The chain has TRBV5-1 and TRBJ2-5; the match to TRBD1 covers 8 bases. The J segment lost 5 bases and the V segment lost 0 bases, leaving 6 bases of the junction unmatched. Looked up from germline, CDR1 is SGHRS and CDR2 is YFSETQ. CDR3 length equals 15 residues. In DNA, the CDR3 is TGCGCCAGCAGCTTGGGCAGGACAGGGCTTGAGACCCAGTACTTC. The encoded protein is CASSLGRTGLETQYF.

CDR3: CASSLRTGGTDTQYF. CDR3 DNA sequence: TGTGCCAGCAGCTTGCGAACAGGTGGCACAGATACGCAGTATTTT. The rearrangement links TRBV5-4 to TRBJ2-3; possible D gene TRBD1, 5 bases. Between the trimmed V and J ends, which lost 1 base and 1 base, there was a span of 10 bases. This CDR3 has 15 residues. Germline CDR1 reads SGHNT; CDR2 reads YYREEE (reference sequence).

This rearrangement joins TRBV10-1 to TRBJ2-1; maybe TRBD2 (5 bases). Germline V gene sequence: CDR1 WNHNN, CDR2 SYGVQD (reference sequence). The CDR3 covers 16 residues. V lost 6 bases, J lost 2 bases, and 17 bases lay in between. For the CDR3, the DNA is TGCGCCAGCAGGGAAAGCGGCGCCCCCCCCTACAATGAGCAGTTCTTC. This translates into CASRESGAPPYNEQFF.

V and J are TRBV27 and TRBJ1-1, with 7 bases matching TRBD1. Trimming at V came to 6 bases and at J to 0 bases, leaving 7 bases not matched to a gene. This CDR3 is built from 15 residues. The V gene's germline CDR1 is MNHEY and CDR2 SMNVEV (reference sequence). CDR3 nucleotides: TGTGCCAGCAGCCCCGGACAGGTAATGAACACTGAAGCTTTCTTT. It translates to CASSPGQVMNTEAFF.

This chain uses TRBV3-1 (or the pseudogene TRBV3-2) with TRBJ2-1; 15 bases agree with TRBD2. The CDR3 contains 16 residues. The V segment lost 4 bases and the J segment 8 bases; nucleotides outside the gene matches: 6. Germline-derived CDR1 and CDR2 are LGHDT and YNNKEL (reference sequence). CDR3 sequence: CASSPRTSGGADEQFF. CDR3 DNA: TGTGCCAGCAGCCCCCGGACTAGCGGGGGGGCGGATGAGCAGTTCTTC.

The chain recombines TRBV6-5 with TRBJ1-1, with D uncertain. V was clipped by 4 bases and J by 10 bases, with 13 bases between them. CDR1 and CDR2 from the germline V gene are MNHEY and SVGAGI. This CDR3 region has 12 residues. The CDR3: CASSSHPEAAFF. CDR3 nucleotides: TGTGCCAGCAGTTCTCATCCTGAAGCAGCTTTCTTT.

This clone was recorded only once. The chain combines TRBV19 with TRBJ2-1; D is unclear. This CDR3 has 13 amino acids. The germline V gene has CDR1 LNHDA and CDR2 SQIVND (reference sequence). V was shortened by 6 bases and J by 8 bases, with 14 bases between the two germline ends. The CDR3 region has the DNA TGTGCCAGTAGGTATCCCAGATTTCATGAGCAGTTCTTC. This encodes CASRYPRFHEQFF.

This chain connects TRBV3-1 (or the pseudogene TRBV3-2) to TRBJ2-3; possibly TRBD2 for D (6 bases). Germline CDR1 is LGHDT and CDR2 is YNNKEL (reference sequence). CDR3 size: 15 residues. V lost 0 bases and J 4 bases, leaving 11 bases between the germline ends. Written as DNA, the CDR3 is TGTGCCAGCAGCCAAGATCTTCGGGGGTCAGATACGCAGTATTTT. Translated: CASSQDLRGSDTQYF.

The V and J genes are TRBV28 and TRBJ2-7; unclear D gene. Trimming left V 8 bases short and J 3 bases short, with 8 bases between. Germline CDR1 reads MDHEN; CDR2 reads SYDVKM. The CDR3 has 11 residues. The CDR3 bases are TGTGCCAGCGGCTCAAACTACGAGCAGTACTTC. As protein: CASGSNYEQYF.

The chain is built from TRBV9 and TRBJ1-3; D not resolved. Looked up from germline, CDR1 is SGDLS and CDR2 is YYNGEE. V lost 7 bases, J lost 3 bases, and 17 bases lay in between. This CDR3 comprises 15 residues. Here the CDR3 reads CASSPGLENGNTIYF. The CDR3 nucleotides read TGTGCCAGCTCCCCAGGTCTCGAGAATGGAAACACCATATATTTT.

The gene calls are TRBV12-3 or TRBV12-4 and TRBJ1-1, with D unresolved. Trimming took 3 bases from V and 3 from J, leaving 8 bases between them. The CDR3 totals 13 residues. The CDR3 DNA is TGTGCCAGCAGTTTGACGGAGGACACTGAAGCTTTCTTT. Its protein is CASSLTEDTEAFF.

The J gene is TRBJ1-6, the V gene TRBV18; TRBD1 matches at 7 bases. CDR1 and CDR2 (germline): KGHSH, LQKENI. The V segment lost 1 base and the J segment 12 bases; nucleotides outside the gene matches: 6. The CDR3 runs 14 residues. The CDR3, as DNA: TGTGCCAGCTCACCACGGAGGGGGCAAGGACCCCTCCACTTT. Its translation: CASSPRRGQGPLHF.

The genes are TRBV12-5 and TRBJ1-1, with a tentative D call TRBD1 (5 bases). Trimming cost V 7 bases and J 4 bases, with 19 bases left between them. This CDR3 comprises 15 residues. Per germline, CDR1 LGHNT and CDR2 FRNRAP. This CDR3 reads CASARGVGGVTEAFF. The CDR3 region has the DNA TGTGCTAGTGCCCGGGGGGTCGGGGGAGTCACTGAAGCTTTCTTT.

The rearrangement uses TRBV6-5 and TRBJ2-1; 14 nucleotides line up with TRBD2. Germline CDR1 is MNHEY and CDR2 is SVGAGI. There are 15 residues in the CDR3. V lost 6 bases, J lost 6 bases, and 4 bases stayed unmatched. CDR3 sequence reads: CASSPGLAGANEQFF. The CDR3 nucleotides read TGTGCCAGCAGCCCGGGACTAGCGGGAGCCAATGAGCAGTTCTTC.

V gene TRBV27 combines with J gene TRBJ2-7; possible D gene TRBD1, 5 bases. V lost 5 bases to trimming and J lost 3 bases, with 17 bases between them. This CDR3 is 15 amino acids long. Germline lookup yields CDR1 MNHEY and CDR2 SMNVEV (reference sequence). The CDR3, as DNA: TGTGCCAGCAGTCCGCAGAGTCGGACAATCTACGAGCAGTACTTC. Protein: CASSPQSRTIYEQYF.

This chain joins TRBV29-1 and TRBJ1-3; D is ambiguous. V gave up 7 bases and J gave up 2 bases, with 9 bases separating them. In germline, CDR1 is SQVTM, CDR2 ANQGSEA. The CDR3 length is 12 residues. CDR3: CSGGLTGNTIYF. CDR3 bases: TGCAGCGGAGGACTCACTGGAAACACCATATATTTT.

The rearrangement links TRBV6-5 to TRBJ2-7, with 7 bases that match TRBD1. The CDR3 is 15 amino acids. The germline V gene has CDR1 MNHEY and CDR2 SVGAGI. Losses at the gene ends were 6 bases for V and 2 bases for J; bases not matched to a gene: 10. The CDR3 protein is CASSPSPGQPYEQYF. The CDR3 DNA follows: TGTGCCAGCAGCCCCTCACCGGGACAGCCCTACGAGCAGTACTTC.

J is TRBJ1-4 and V is TRBV7-2; 7 bases are shared with TRBD1. The V segment lost 5 bases and the J segment 7 bases; nucleotides outside the gene matches: 10. Germline CDR1 and CDR2: SGHTA and FQGNSA. This CDR3 contains 15 residues. CDR3 amino acids: CASSRIHRGGEKLFF. Written as DNA, the CDR3 is TGTGCCAGCAGCAGAATTCACAGGGGAGGTGAAAAACTGTTTTTT.

The chain has TRBV3-1 (or the pseudogene TRBV3-2) and TRBJ1-3; perhaps TRBD1 as D (6 bases). Trimming took 4 bases from V and 4 from J, leaving 17 bases between them. Per the germline V gene, CDR1 is LGHDT and CDR2 is YNNKEL (reference sequence). The CDR3 loop spans 16 amino acids. This chain's CDR3 is CASSPGWGLGGNTIYF. CDR3 DNA: TGTGCCAGCAGCCCCGGGTGGGGGCTCGGCGGAAACACCATATATTTT.

The genes are TRBV30 and TRBJ1-5; possible D gene TRBD1, 5 bases. The CDR3 length is 16 residues. The germline CDR1 and CDR2 sequences are GTSNPN and SVGIG (reference sequence). V lost 0 bases and J lost 2, with 14 bases in between. The CDR3 here is CAWSVGSGGGNQPQHF. The CDR3 nucleotides read TGTGCCTGGAGTGTAGGTTCCGGAGGGGGCAATCAGCCCCAGCATTTT.

The chain has TRBV7-2 and TRBJ2-1; 8 nucleotides match TRBD2. Germline-derived CDR1 and CDR2 are SGHTA and FQGNSA. This CDR3 contains 15 residues. V shed 2 bases and J 7 bases; nucleotides not matched to a gene: 7. In nucleotides, the CDR3 is TGTGCCAGCAGCTTATACGGGAGGGCGTTGAATGAGCAGTTCTTC. It yields the protein CASSLYGRALNEQFF.

The chain links TRBV25-1 to TRBJ1-1; perhaps TRBD1 as D (5 bases). CDR3 length: 11 amino acids. From germline, CDR1 is MGHDK and CDR2 SYGVNS. V gave up 2 bases and J gave up 7 bases, with 5 bases separating them. CDR3 sequence (DNA): TGTGCCAGCAGTGAACAGGGTGAAGCTTTCTTT. It yields the protein CASSEQGEAFF.